The clone carrying this T cell receptor beta chain was seen repeatedly, ten times or more. Its specificity is unknown. cDNA synthesis was performed by 5'RACE with 10-nucleotide random UMIs. TCRdb re-called the 5' RACE reads with MiXCR, one entry per CDR3 protein. The profile shows about 92,000 distinct CDR3 sequences, 3% to 4.5% of them singletons. The sample is drawn from a study of neurological immune-mediated disorders. Findings of the study overall: The study found no CDR3 amino acid sequences shared by expanded clones across subjects, suggesting private repertoires in all groups.

The clonotype was recovered from a woman aged 45-65 years with multiple sclerosis. Sequencing used PBMCs.

CDR3 bases: TGTGCCAGCAGCCCCCCGGACAGACCTAACTATGGCTACACCTTC. Its protein is CASSPPDRPNYGYTF. The V gene is TRBV12-3 or TRBV12-4, the J gene TRBJ1-2; D perhaps matches TRBD1 (6 bases). This CDR3 is 15 amino acids long. Trimming took off 6 bases at V and 0 bases at J, with 14 bases between the two ends.